Each of the 16 T cell receptor beta chains below was sequenced from the same sample in a study of T cell responses to AZD1222 COVID-19 vaccine. Here immunoSEQ multiplex PCR was the method, and the copy in TCRdb shows in-frame clones only, minus some. This sample has about 99,000 clones, with approximately 90% found just once. The specimen was peripheral blood, collected 28 days after the second AZD1222 dose. These receptors originate from an adult who received the AZD1222 COVID-19 vaccine.

The CDR3: CASSIRGTSGMVQFF. The CDR3 coding sequence is TGTGCCAGTAGTATACGGGGTACTAGCGGGATGGTGCAGTTCTTC. The rearrangement links TRBV19 to TRBJ2-1; 10 bases align to TRBD2. The CDR3 loop spans 15 amino acids. Germline CDR1 and CDR2: LNHDA and SQIVND (reference sequence). The V segment lost 2 bases and the J segment 12 bases; nucleotides outside the gene matches: 10.

This chain connects TRBV4-1 to TRBJ2-1, with 9 nucleotides matching TRBD2. Germline V gene sequence: CDR1 MGHRA, CDR2 YSYEKL. V was pared by 0 bases and J by 2 bases, with 2 bases of the junction left unmatched. This CDR3 comprises 16 residues. The CDR3 DNA reads as TGCGCCAGCAGCCAAGACATAGCGGGAGCCTACAATGAGCAGTTCTTC. Residues: CASSQDIAGAYNEQFF.

The chain combines TRBV11-2 with TRBJ1-1, with a possible D match to TRBD1 (6 bases). The CDR3 has 13 residues. V lost 6 bases to trimming and J lost 1 base, with 9 bases between them. Germline CDR1 and CDR2: SGHAT and FQNNGV. In DNA form, the CDR3 reads TGTGCCAGCAGTGGACAGCCGAACACTGAAGCTTTCTTT. Protein sequence: CASSGQPNTEAFF.

The chain couples TRBV5-6 to TRBJ1-2, with 9 bases aligning to TRBD1. With V trimmed by 4 bases and J by 4 bases, 5 bases remained unmatched. The CDR3 runs to 14 residues. Germline V gene data show CDR1 as SGHDT and CDR2 as YYEEEE. CDR3 loop: CASSTGGSVYGYTF. The CDR3 DNA follows: TGTGCCAGCAGCACAGGGGGCAGTGTCTATGGCTACACCTTC.

In this sample, this clone turned up once. This chain uses TRBV5-5 with TRBJ2-6; D is unresolved. Trimming left V 0 bases short and J 4 bases short, with 8 bases between. Germline lookup yields CDR1 SGHKS and CDR2 YYEKEE (reference sequence). There are 15 residues in the CDR3. This CDR3 is CASSLEWVGANVLTF. CDR3 sequence (DNA): TGTGCCAGCAGCTTGGAATGGGTCGGGGCCAACGTCCTGACTTTC. The variable domain in full, completed from reference TRBV5-5 and TRBJ2-6, reads DAGVTQSPTHLIKTRGQQVTLRCSPISGHKSVSWYQQVLGQGPQFIFQYYEKEERGRGNFPDRFSARQFPNYSSELNVNALLLGDSALYLCASSLEWVGANVLTFGAGSRLTVL.

This rearrangement joins TRBV28 to TRBJ2-3; D remains ambiguous. Between the trimmed V and J ends, which lost 2 bases and 4 bases, there was a span of 7 bases. CDR3 length: 13 amino acids. The germline V gene encodes CDR1 MDHEN and CDR2 SYDVKM. CDR3 in amino acids: CASSLTVADTQYF. CDR3 nucleotide sequence: TGTGCCAGCAGTTTAACGGTGGCAGATACGCAGTATTTT.

The chain combines TRBV18 with TRBJ2-7, with 7 positions matching TRBD1. The V and J ends lost 3 bases and 6 bases, in that order; junction bases with no gene match: 2. The germline V gene encodes CDR1 KGHSH and CDR2 LQKENI. The CDR3 contains 12 residues. The CDR3, as DNA: TGTGCCAGCTCACCTAACAGGGGCGAGCAGTACTTC. Protein sequence: CASSPNRGEQYF.

The genes are TRBV5-1 and TRBJ2-1; 7 nucleotides line up with TRBD1. The CDR3 spans 16 residues. The junction had 7 bases not matched to a gene; V was cut back by 0 bases and J by 4 bases. The germline V gene has CDR1 SGHRS and CDR2 YFSETQ. CDR3: CASSLGGQAAYNEQFF. The CDR3 nucleotides read TGCGCCAGCAGCTTGGGAGGACAGGCCGCTTACAATGAGCAGTTCTTC.

The chain links TRBV29-1 to TRBJ2-1, with 7 bases fitting TRBD2. Unmatched junction bases numbered 10, after V lost 7 bases and J lost 4 bases. This CDR3 is built from 14 residues. Germline CDR1 is SQVTM and CDR2 is ANQGSEA. CDR3 sequence reads: CSGSSGRTYNEQFF. The CDR3 DNA sequence: TGCAGCGGTTCTAGCGGCCGTACTTACAATGAGCAGTTCTTC.

This rearrangement joins TRBV7-8 to TRBJ1-1, with D possibly being TRBD1 (6 bases). The germline V gene has CDR1 SGHVS and CDR2 FQNEAQ. This CDR3 comprises 18 residues. The V and J ends lost 2 bases and 0 bases respectively, with 19 bases between them. CDR3: CASSLSILSGTLNTEAFF. For the CDR3, the DNA is TGTGCCAGCAGCTTATCTATCTTATCCGGGACATTGAACACTGAAGCTTTCTTT.

The CDR3 is CASSPGLAGRWNEQFF. Here the CDR3 DNA reads TGTGCCAGCAGCCCTGGACTGGCGGGAAGGTGGAATGAGCAGTTCTTC. The genes are TRBV9 and TRBJ2-1; the D gene is possibly TRBD2 (6 bases). Germline V gives CDR1 SGDLS, CDR2 YYNGEE. V was cut by 4 bases and J by 7 bases, with 21 bases left in between. The CDR3 spans 16 residues. Full variable domain (remainder filled in from reference TRBV9 and TRBJ2-1): DSGVTQTPKHLITATGQRVTLRCSPRSGDLSVYWYQQSLDQGLQFLIQYYNGEERAKGNILERFSAQQFPDLHSELNLSSLELGDSALYFCASSPGLAGRWNEQFFGPGTRLTVL.

The chain carries TRBV6-2 or TRBV6-3 and TRBJ1-5, with D uncertain. CDR3 length: 14 residues. CDR1 and CDR2 from the germline V gene are MNHEY and SVGEGT. V lost 5 bases to trimming and J lost 5 bases, with 13 bases between them. The CDR3 here is CASSTPGGHQPQHF. The DNA of the CDR3 is TGTGCCAGCAGTACCCCGGGAGGGCATCAGCCCCAGCATTTT.

The chain links TRBV28 to TRBJ1-2; 7 bases are shared with TRBD1. The V gene's germline CDR1 is MDHEN and CDR2 SYDVKM. V was clipped by 4 bases and J by 4 bases; unmatched bases: 9. The CDR3 covers 15 residues. CDR3 nucleotide sequence: TGTGCCAGCAGTTCTAGAGGGGGCCTGGGCTATGGCTACACCTTC. Translated, it gives CASSSRGGLGYGYTF.

The chain links TRBV11-2 to TRBJ2-7; 13 nucleotides agree with TRBD2. This CDR3 comprises 15 residues. Germline-derived CDR1 and CDR2 are SGHAT and FQNNGV. After removal of 4 bases from V and 4 bases from J, the junction contained 4 bases not matched to a gene. The CDR3 DNA sequence: TGTGCCAGCAGCTGGGGGACTAGCGGGAATTACGAGCAGTACTTC. Residues: CASSWGTSGNYEQYF.

The chain joins TRBV10-1 to TRBJ2-7; TRBD2 aligns across 8 bases. V shed 0 bases, J shed 2 bases, and the junction held 0 bases outside the gene matches. CDR3 length equals 14 residues. Per germline, CDR1 WNHNN and CDR2 SYGVQD (reference sequence). CDR3 nucleotides: TGCGCCAGCAGTGAGTCCGGGAGGGCCTACGAGCAGTACTTC. As protein: CASSESGRAYEQYF.

The V and J genes are TRBV5-4 and TRBJ2-3; 10 bases match TRBD2. CDR3 length: 16 residues. V lost 1 base to trimming and J lost 2 bases; unmatched junction nucleotides: 4. CDR1 is SGHNT, CDR2 YYREEE, per germline (reference sequence). DNA of the CDR3: TGTGCCAGCAGCTTGTGGCTAGCGGGAGCCACAGATACGCAGTATTTT. Translated: CASSLWLAGATDTQYF.